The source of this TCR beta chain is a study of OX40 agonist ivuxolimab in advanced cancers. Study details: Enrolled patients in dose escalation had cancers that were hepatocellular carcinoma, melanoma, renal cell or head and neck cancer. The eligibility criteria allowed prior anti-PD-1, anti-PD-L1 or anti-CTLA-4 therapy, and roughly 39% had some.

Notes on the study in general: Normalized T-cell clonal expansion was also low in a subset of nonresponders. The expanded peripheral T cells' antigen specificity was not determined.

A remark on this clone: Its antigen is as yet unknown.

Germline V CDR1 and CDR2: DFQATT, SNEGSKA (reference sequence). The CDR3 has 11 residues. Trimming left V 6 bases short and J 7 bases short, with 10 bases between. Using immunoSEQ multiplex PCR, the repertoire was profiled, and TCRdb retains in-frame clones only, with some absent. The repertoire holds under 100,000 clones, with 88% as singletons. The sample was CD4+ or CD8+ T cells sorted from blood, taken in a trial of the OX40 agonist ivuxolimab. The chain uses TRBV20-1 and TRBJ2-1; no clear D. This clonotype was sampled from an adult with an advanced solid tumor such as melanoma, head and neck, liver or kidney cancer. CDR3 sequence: CSATPVNEQFF. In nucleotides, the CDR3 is TGCAGTGCCACGCCCGTTAATGAGCAGTTCTTC.